One sample yielded the 28 T cell receptor beta chains listed below, sequenced in a study of regulatory T cells in long-lasting Graves disease. Arm-PCR of CDR3 regions with iRepertoire HTBI primers generated TCR beta libraries. TCRdb reprocessed the multiplex PCR reads via MiXCR and lists one record per CDR3 protein. The repertoire has around 460,000 distinct CDR3 sequences, around 13% of them found once; the top ten carry approximately 15%. Time point meaning: newly diagnosed GD, antithyroid drugs for less than 3 months. Scientists built the TCR library using RNA that was extracted from PBMCs. The same specimen was also included in a second study, on T cells in Graves' hyperthyroidism and ophthalmopathy.

Sequencing used peripheral blood mononuclear cells (PBMCs), obtained at new diagnosis, from a patient treated with antithyroid drugs. The origin of the receptors is a woman in her forties or fifties with Graves disease.

As concerns this clonotype: This may be a read error, as it is one base from a much larger clone. V usage is TRBV12-3 or TRBV12-4 and J usage is TRBJ1-1; D unclear. The CDR3 is made up of 15 amino acids. Deletions cut 3 bases from V and 0 bases from J, with 11 bases between. CDR3 coding DNA: TGTGCCAGCAGTTTGCAGCAATCGATGAACACTGAAGCTTTCTTT. Translating gives CASSLQQSMNTEAFF.

This clonotype was observed once. This may come from a read error, since a much larger clone is one base off. The rearrangement links TRBV30 to TRBJ2-1; 12 bases fit TRBD2. The CDR3 extends over 13 amino acids. Germline-derived CDR1 and CDR2 are GTSNPN and SVGIG (reference sequence). The CDR3 DNA sequence: TGTGCCTGGAGTCGGACTAGCGGGAATGCGCAGTTCTTC. Protein: CAWSRTSGNAQFF.

This clonotype appeared many times. The chain employs TRBV3-1 and TRBJ2-1; no firm D call. This CDR3 contains 11 residues. Germline CDR1 and CDR2: LGHDT and YNNKEL (reference sequence). The V gene lost 1 base and the J gene lost 8 bases, with 3 bases spanning the gap. CDR3 sequence (DNA): TGTGCCAGCAGCCAAGTCTATGAGCAGTTCTTC. It yields the protein CASSQVYEQFF.

This clonotype was counted only a few times. The rearrangement uses TRBV19 and TRBJ2-7; D gene unclear. The CDR3 is 13 residues long. V lost 1 base and J 5 bases, leaving 9 bases between the germline ends. The germline V gene encodes CDR1 LNHDA and CDR2 SQIVND (reference sequence). CDR3 protein: CASSIGVRNEQYF. CDR3 sequence (DNA): TGTGCCAGTAGTATAGGGGTTCGGAACGAGCAGTACTTC.

This clonotype was seen ten or more times. The chain couples TRBV12-3 or TRBV12-4 to TRBJ1-5, with D unclear. Trimming shortened V by 4 bases and J by 6 bases, and 13 bases separated the two germline ends. This CDR3 is 14 amino acids long. CDR3 coding DNA: TGTGCCAGCAGTTCCAGAGGGTCGGGTCAGCCCCAGCATTTT. It yields the protein CASSSRGSGQPQHF.

The chain has TRBV28 and TRBJ2-1; 11 bases align to TRBD2. Germline V CDR1 and CDR2: MDHEN, SYDVKM. V shed 3 bases and J 7 bases; nucleotides not matched to a gene: 8. This CDR3 is built from 16 residues. The CDR3 sequence: CASSFESSGGPNEQFF. The CDR3 coding sequence is TGTGCCAGCAGTTTTGAGTCTAGCGGGGGGCCGAATGAGCAGTTCTTC.

With respect to this clonotype: This sequence may be a read error, since a much larger clone differs from it by one base. The missing conserved phenylalanine or tryptophan at the end of this CDR3 makes a read error likely. The chain carries TRBV18 and TRBJ1-1, with D maybe TRBD1 (6 bases). This CDR3 comprises 13 residues. Per germline, CDR1 KGHSH and CDR2 LQKENI. V was pared by 6 bases and J by 2 bases, with 10 bases between. This CDR3 reads CASSTDRNTEAFL. CDR3 DNA: TGTGCCAGCTCCACGGACAGAAACACTGAAGCTTTCCTT.

This clonotype occurred many times. The chain employs TRBV20-1 and TRBJ2-7; no definite D call. CDR1 DFQATT and CDR2 SNEGSKA come from the germline V gene (reference sequence). The V end lost 0 bases, the J end lost 0 bases, and 15 bases lay between the germline ends. The CDR3 is 16 amino acids. The CDR3 reads CSARDPRLPNSYEQYF. CDR3 sequence (DNA): TGCAGTGCTAGAGACCCCCGGCTTCCGAACTCCTACGAGCAGTACTTC.

The sample holds many counts of this clonotype. V is TRBV7-8 and J is TRBJ2-2, with TRBD2 matching 9 bases. CDR3 length: 17 amino acids. The germline V gene has CDR1 SGHVS and CDR2 FQNEAQ. V lost 1 base to trimming and J lost 2 bases; unmatched junction nucleotides: 5. CDR3 nucleotide sequence: TGTGCCAGCAGCTTAGATGCGGGAGGGCCCAACACCGGGGAGCTGTTTTTT. It is translated as CASSLDAGGPNTGELFF.

This clonotype has at least ten counts. The chain employs TRBV2 and TRBJ1-5; TRBD1 agrees at 7 bases. The CDR3 spans 14 residues. Trimming cost V 2 bases and J 3 bases; bases outside gene matches: 1. CDR1 and CDR2 from the germline V gene are SNHLY and FYNNEI. This CDR3 reads CASSEQGDNQPQHF. In nucleotides, the CDR3 is TGTGCCAGCAGTGAACAGGGGGACAATCAGCCCCAGCATTTT.

The chain joins TRBV12-3 or TRBV12-4 to TRBJ2-3; TRBD2 might be the D (6 bases). Trimming took off 3 bases at V and 3 bases at J, with 10 bases between the two ends. This CDR3 is built from 14 residues. CDR3 nucleotide sequence: TGTGCCAGCAGTTTGATAGCGGCAACAGATACGCAGTATTTT. Protein product: CASSLIAATDTQYF.

At least ten counts were recorded for this clonotype. This sequence joins TRBV28 and TRBJ2-1; no definite D call. Trimming cost V 5 bases and J 6 bases, with 14 bases left between them. CDR1 MDHEN and CDR2 SYDVKM come from the germline V gene. CDR3 length equals 14 residues. CDR3 nucleotides: TGTGCCAGCAGTCCCCAGTCCCCCCCCAATGAGCAGTTCTTC. It translates to CASSPQSPPNEQFF. Drawing the rest from reference TRBV28 and TRBJ2-1, the complete variable domain is DVKVTQSSRYLVKRTGEKVFLECVQDMDHENMFWYRQDPGLGLRLIYFSYDVKMKEKGDIPEGYSVSREKKERFSLILESASTNQTSMYLCASSPQSPPNEQFFGPGTRLTVL.

Points on this clonotype: This may stem from a read error, because a much larger clone lies one nucleotide away. The genes are TRBV12-3 or TRBV12-4 and TRBJ1-3; D may be TRBD1 (5 bases). CDR3 length equals 13 residues. For the CDR3, the DNA is TGTGCCAGCAGTAGGGGAGCTGGAGACACCATATATTTT. It yields the protein CASSRGAGDTIYF.

This clonotype has just a few counts. This likely came from a read error, as a far larger clone is one base away. This chain links TRBV7-3 with TRBJ1-1, with D maybe TRBD1 (6 bases). CDR1 is SGHTA, CDR2 FQGTGA, per germline. The CDR3 covers 13 residues. In DNA, the CDR3 is TGTGCCAGCAGCACACAGGGTGACACTGAAGCTCTCTTT. Its translation: CASSTQGDTEALF.

This chain uses TRBV20-1 with TRBJ2-3; TRBD1 aligns across 12 bases. Gene TRBJ2-5 matches the end of the DNA better, so the J call may be wrong. CDR3 length: 17 amino acids. Germline V CDR1 and CDR2: DFQATT, SNEGSKA (reference sequence). The DNA for the CDR3 is TGCAGTGCGGAGCCGGGACAGGGGGCTGGAGCTGGAGAGACCCAGTACTTC. Translated, it gives CSAEPGQGAGAGETQYF.

This clonotype was counted many times. This rearrangement joins TRBV28 to TRBJ1-4; D is uncertain. Trimming removed 6 bases from V and 7 bases from J, with 15 bases in between. The V gene's germline CDR1 is MDHEN and CDR2 SYDVKM. The CDR3 runs to 14 residues. The CDR3 protein is CASSPGWEGEKLFF. As DNA, the CDR3 is TGTGCCAGCAGCCCAGGATGGGAGGGTGAAAAACTGTTTTTT.

This clonotype was detected ten times or more. The chain joins TRBV5-6 to TRBJ2-3; 12 bases fit TRBD2. The CDR3 has 18 amino acids. Trimming removed 4 bases from V and 1 base from J; junction bases left unmatched: 10. The germline V gene encodes CDR1 SGHDT and CDR2 YYEEEE. As DNA, the CDR3 is TGTGCCAGCAGCACCCTAGCGGGAGGGCTAGGAGGCACAGATACGCAGTATTTT. It codes for CASSTLAGGLGGTDTQYF.

This clonotype was counted ten times or more. CDR3 nucleotides: TGTGCCAGCAGGGGACAGGGGAACACCGGGGAGCTGTTTTTT. It specifies CASRGQGNTGELFF. This chain joins TRBV12-3 or TRBV12-4 and TRBJ2-2; 9 bases are shared with TRBD1. J was trimmed by 1 base and V by 6 bases; bases with no gene match: 0. The CDR3 is made up of 14 amino acids.

This clonotype has only a few counts. The CDR3 DNA is TGTGCCAGCAGCCCCGAGGGAGGACGGGAAGAAAAACTGTTTTTT. This gives the protein CASSPEGGREEKLFF. The V gene is TRBV7-9, the J gene TRBJ1-4, with D uncertain. Germline CDR1 reads SEHNR; CDR2 reads FQNEAQ (reference sequence). The CDR3 contains 15 residues. V was pared by 5 bases and J by 8 bases, with 18 bases between. The variable domain in full, with the rest retrieved from reference TRBV7-9 and TRBJ1-4, is DTGVSQNPRHKITKRGQNVTFRCDPISEHNRLYWYRQTLGQGPEFLTYFQNEAQLEKSRLLSDRFSAERPKGSFSTLEIQRTEQGDSAMYLCASSPEGGREEKLFFGSGTQLSVL.

This clonotype was observed at least ten times. J is TRBJ2-3 and V is TRBV29-1; 9 nucleotides align to TRBD2. Looked up from germline, CDR1 is SQVTM and CDR2 is ANQGSEA. Losses at the gene ends were 0 bases for V and 3 bases for J; bases not matched to a gene: 10. This CDR3 is built from 17 residues. CDR3 nucleotides: TGCAGCGTTGAAGATAGTCGCGGGAGGGCCGGGACAGATACGCAGTATTTT. This translates into CSVEDSRGRAGTDTQYF.

The V call is TRBV20-1, the J call TRBJ1-6; maybe TRBD1 (6 bases). This CDR3 is built from 15 residues. Germline V CDR1 and CDR2: DFQATT, SNEGSKA (reference sequence). Trimming stripped 5 bases from V and 5 bases from J, with 16 bases between. The CDR3 DNA follows: TGCAGTGCTGTACAGGTCGGGGGGCATAATTCACCCCTCCACTTT. Protein sequence: CSAVQVGGHNSPLHF.

The J gene is TRBJ2-7, the V gene TRBV7-6, with D possibly matching TRBD1 (5 bases). Trimming took 5 bases from V and 5 from J, leaving 10 bases between them. This CDR3 has 12 amino acids. The germline gives CDR1 SGHVS, CDR2 FNYEAQ. The CDR3 is CASSTQGNEQYF. The CDR3 nucleotides are TGTGCCAGCAGCACTCAGGGAAACGAGCAGTACTTC.

This clonotype has a count of ten or more. The chain joins TRBV27 to TRBJ2-3; D is perhaps TRBD1 (5 bases). This CDR3 is built from 15 residues. V was cut by 2 bases and J by 1 base, with 10 bases left in between. Germline lookup yields CDR1 MNHEY and CDR2 SMNVEV (reference sequence). CDR3 sequence reads: CASSLKGARTDTQYF. Written as DNA, the CDR3 is TGTGCCAGCAGTTTAAAAGGGGCCCGCACAGATACGCAGTATTTT.

This clonotype was detected many times. The gene calls are TRBV5-1 and TRBJ1-2, with 8 bases fitting TRBD1. CDR1 is SGHRS and CDR2 is YFSETQ in the germline V gene. The length of the CDR3 is 17 residues. V lost 1 base to trimming and J lost 4 bases; unmatched junction nucleotides: 12. In DNA, the CDR3 is TGCGCCAGCAGCTTGAATCTGCAGGGGGCGTCCCCCTATGGCTACACCTTC. Its protein is CASSLNLQGASPYGYTF.

This clonotype was counted a single time. This may arise from a read error, as a much more abundant clone is one base away. Here the CDR3 omits its conserved ending phenylalanine or tryptophan, so a read error is the likely source. The chain employs TRBV7-9 and TRBJ2-1, with D possibly TRBD2 on 5 matching bases. CDR1 and CDR2 from the germline V gene are SEHNR and FQNEAQ (reference sequence). There are 14 residues in the CDR3. Deletions cut 5 bases from V and 5 bases from J, with 13 bases between. CDR3 protein: CASSPLVEDNEQFC. DNA of the CDR3: TGTGCCAGCAGCCCCCTCGTGGAGGACAATGAGCAGTTCTGC.

This clonotype has ten or more counts. V is TRBV9 and J is TRBJ1-1; D possibly corresponds to TRBD1 (5 bases). This CDR3 has 14 residues. V lost 4 bases and J lost 8, with 18 bases in between. Germline CDR1 SGDLS, CDR2 YYNGEE. The DNA of the CDR3 is TGTGCCAGCAGCCCCCAAGTAGCCAGGGCAGAAGCTTTCTTT. Translation gives CASSPQVARAEAFF.

Ten or more counts support this clonotype. The rearrangement uses TRBV30 and TRBJ2-3, with 10 bases aligning to TRBD2. From germline, CDR1 is GTSNPN and CDR2 SVGIG (reference sequence). The CDR3 has 15 amino acids. Germline trimming cut 2 bases from V and 9 bases from J; bases unmatched to any gene: 11. The CDR3 DNA is TGTGCCTGGAGTATAGGGACTGTAGCGGGAGGAACGCAGTATTTT. It translates to CAWSIGTVAGGTQYF.

The chain joins TRBV11-2 to TRBJ1-3; D possibly corresponds to TRBD1 (5 bases). The CDR3 is 15 amino acids. Germline V gene sequence: CDR1 SGHAT, CDR2 FQNNGV. Trimming left V 2 bases short and J 1 base short, with 9 bases between. The CDR3 nucleotides are TGTGCCAGCAGCTTAAGGGGTCTATCTGGAAACACCATATATTTT. Amino acid sequence: CASSLRGLSGNTIYF.